This T cell receptor beta chain was sequenced for a study of shared clonotypes between healthy human individuals. Germline CDR1 reads SGHRS; CDR2 reads YFSETQ. The trim removed 4 bases at V and 3 bases at J, leaving 6 bases unmatched. This CDR3 comprises 15 residues. The assay was immunoSEQ multiplex PCR, and TCRdb's table has in-frame clones only and misses some. The sample has fewer than 1.8 million clones, about 98.5% seen once. V is TRBV5-1 and J is TRBJ1-5, with 8 positions matching TRBD1. Source material: naive CD4+ T cells sorted from blood. Subset here: CD45RA+ positively selected. The TCR originated in a man aged 25-40 years in good health. DNA of the CDR3: TGCGCCAGCAGCCCGCAGGGGGCGAACAATCAGCCCCAGCATTTT. Protein: CASSPQGANNQPQHF.